This T cell receptor beta chain came from a study of shared clonotypes between healthy human individuals. Study at large: With ages of 18 to 49, the donors were two women and three men. Overall study findings and caveats: Blood was the sole source, and tissue repertoires probably differ.

Each sample came from a Caucasian adult donor living in Nashville, Tennessee. On this clone itself: Its antigen is undetermined.

CDR1 SGHDT and CDR2 YYEEEE come from the germline V gene. After removal of 4 bases from V and 6 bases from J, the junction contained 11 bases not matched to a gene. The CDR3 sequence is 16 residues long. The assay used deep level. Profiled with immunoSEQ multiplex PCR; TCRdb holds only in-frame clones, not every one. The sample shows around 2.1 million clones, roughly 95% of them seen only once. Sequenced input: naive CD4+ T cells sorted from blood. Noted subset: CD45RA+ positively selected. The rearrangement joins TRBV5-6 to TRBJ2-2, with TRBD2 matching 8 bases. The receptor comes from a man aged 18 to 30 in good health. CDR3 region: CASSPVGSGTAGELFF. CDR3 in DNA: TGTGCCAGCAGCCCGGTCGGTAGCGGGACGGCCGGGGAGCTGTTTTTT.